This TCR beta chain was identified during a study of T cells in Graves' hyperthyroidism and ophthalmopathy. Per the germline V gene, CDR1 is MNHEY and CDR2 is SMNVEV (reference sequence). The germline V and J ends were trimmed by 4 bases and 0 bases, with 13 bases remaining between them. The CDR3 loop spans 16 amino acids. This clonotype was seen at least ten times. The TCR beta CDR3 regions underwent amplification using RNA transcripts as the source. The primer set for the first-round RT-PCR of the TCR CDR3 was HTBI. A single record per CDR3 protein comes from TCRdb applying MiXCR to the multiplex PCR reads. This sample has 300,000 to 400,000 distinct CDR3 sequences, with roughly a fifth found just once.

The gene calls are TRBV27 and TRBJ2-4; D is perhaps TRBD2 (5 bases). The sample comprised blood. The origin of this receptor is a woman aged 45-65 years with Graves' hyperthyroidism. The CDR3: CASSSGFSIAKNIQYF. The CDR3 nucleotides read TGTGCCAGCAGTTCGGGATTTTCCATAGCCAAAAACATTCAGTACTTC.